This passage covers 29 T cell receptor beta chains from one sample sequenced in a study of T cells in Graves' hyperthyroidism and ophthalmopathy. RNA transcripts gave rise to amplified TCR beta CDR3 regions. The TCR CDR3 first-round RT-PCR relied on the HTBI primer set. MiXCR, run by TCRdb on the multiplex PCR reads, gives a single entry per CDR3 protein. This table holds approximately 380,000 distinct CDR3 sequences, roughly 19% found once. Specimen: blood. These receptors all come from a woman aged 18-29 years with Graves' hyperthyroidism.

This clonotype was observed many times. The gene calls are TRBV6-5 and TRBJ1-2; a possible D gene is TRBD1 (5 bases). Trimming removed 6 bases from V and 2 bases from J, with 10 bases in between. This CDR3 has 13 residues. Germline V CDR1 and CDR2: MNHEY, SVGAGI. CDR3 DNA sequence: TGTGCCAGCAGCTTGACAGAGAACTATGGCTACACCTTC. It yields the protein CASSLTENYGYTF.

The chain recombines TRBV5-5 with TRBJ1-6, with unresolved D. Trimming took 1 base from V and 3 from J, leaving 2 bases between them. Germline-derived CDR1 and CDR2 are SGHKS and YYEKEE (reference sequence). This CDR3 has 13 amino acids. CDR3 sequence reads: CASSLNYNSPLHF. CDR3 nucleotides: TGTGCCAGCAGCTTGAACTATAATTCACCCCTCCACTTT.

The rearrangement links TRBV10-3 to TRBJ2-6, with 9 bases that match TRBD1. The length of the CDR3 is 17 residues. V shed 2 bases, J shed 4 bases, and the junction held 6 bases outside the gene matches. Germline-derived CDR1 and CDR2 are ENHRY and SYGVKD. In DNA, the CDR3 is TGTGCCATCAGTGAGGTGGGACAGGGATCCGGGGCCAACGTCCTGACTTTC. It specifies CAISEVGQGSGANVLTF.

The table lists this clonotype with many counts. The gene calls are TRBV12-3 or TRBV12-4 and TRBJ1-1; 8 nucleotides line up with TRBD1. The CDR3 length is 14 residues. J was trimmed by 1 base and V by 6 bases; bases with no gene match: 4. The CDR3 protein is CASREDRENTEAFF. DNA for the CDR3: TGTGCCAGCAGAGAGGACAGGGAGAACACTGAAGCTTTCTTT.

This clonotype was detected ten times or more. The gene calls are TRBV20-1 and TRBJ2-5; 9 positions match TRBD2. V lost 3 bases to trimming and J lost 5 bases; unmatched junction nucleotides: 10. The germline CDR1 and CDR2 sequences are DFQATT and SNEGSKA (reference sequence). This CDR3 is built from 15 residues. The CDR3 loop reads CSASSRGGAGETQYF. The CDR3 DNA reads as TGCAGTGCTAGTTCGCGCGGGGGGGCAGGGGAGACCCAGTACTTC.

There are many counts of this clonotype. The chain employs TRBV20-1 and TRBJ1-1; D may be TRBD1 (6 bases). Germline V gene data show CDR1 as DFQATT and CDR2 as SNEGSKA (reference sequence). The CDR3 is made up of 11 amino acids. Trimming removed 6 bases from V and 8 bases from J, with 13 bases in between. CDR3 nucleotide sequence: TGCAGTGCCCCAAGGACAGACGAAGCTTTCTTT. Translating gives CSAPRTDEAFF.

In its sample, this clonotype was seen many times. The chain has TRBV12-3 or TRBV12-4 and TRBJ2-7; no clear D. V lost 3 bases to trimming and J lost 5 bases, with 5 bases between them. This CDR3 region has 11 residues. The DNA of the CDR3 is TGTGCCAGCAGTTTTCGGAACGAGCAGTACTTC. Its translation: CASSFRNEQYF.

The V gene is TRBV7-2, the J gene TRBJ2-5, with D possibly matching TRBD2 (6 bases). Between the trimmed V and J ends, which lost 3 bases and 3 bases, there was a span of 11 bases. The germline V gene has CDR1 SGHTA and CDR2 FQGNSA. The CDR3 sequence is 14 residues long. The CDR3 DNA follows: TGTGCCAGCAGCTTCCGGAGGGCCAAAGAGACCCAGTACTTC. As protein: CASSFRRAKETQYF.

This clonotype was picked up many times. V is TRBV6-2 or TRBV6-3 and J is TRBJ1-2; unclear D gene. The CDR3 is 20 residues long. Trimming pared 0 bases from V and 8 bases from J, leaving 31 bases between. Germline-derived CDR1 and CDR2 are MNHEY and SVGEGT. The CDR3 loop is CASSYSPAWTAGREAWGYTF. The DNA of the CDR3 is TGTGCCAGCAGTTACTCCCCAGCATGGACTGCCGGAAGGGAGGCCTGGGGCTACACCTTC.

This clonotype was picked up many times. V and J are TRBV15 and TRBJ2-2, with no clear D. This CDR3 has 14 amino acids. Germline loops: CDR1 LNHNV, CDR2 YYDKDF (reference sequence). V was cut by 0 bases and J by 6 bases, with 8 bases left in between. DNA of the CDR3: TGTGCCACCAGCAGAGATCGTGGCTCCGGGGAGCTGTTTTTT. This translates into CATSRDRGSGELFF.

This clonotype came up many times. The chain couples TRBV3-1 to TRBJ2-7; D remains unclear. The CDR3 length is 15 residues. CDR1 is LGHDT and CDR2 is YNNKEL in the germline V gene (reference sequence). V lost 5 bases and J 3 bases, leaving 17 bases between the germline ends. CDR3 DNA sequence: TGTGCCAGCAGCTGGACCGGCGCGGCCGGCTACGAGCAGTACTTC. It translates to CASSWTGAAGYEQYF.

This clonotype was counted many times. This chain uses TRBV2 with TRBJ2-2; the D gene is possibly TRBD2 (6 bases). Germline CDR1 is SNHLY and CDR2 is FYNNEI. Trimming pared 4 bases from V and 4 bases from J, leaving 16 bases between. The CDR3 runs to 16 residues. In DNA, the CDR3 is TGTGCCAGCAGTGTCCCCCTTTGGGACTTCACCGGGGAGCTGTTTTTT. It yields the protein CASSVPLWDFTGELFF.

This clonotype turned up a few times. This sequence joins TRBV20-1 and TRBJ2-7, with a weak D call TRBD2 (5 bases). The CDR3 extends over 14 amino acids. V shed 3 bases and J shed 1 base, with 13 bases lying between them. The V gene's germline CDR1 is DFQATT and CDR2 SNEGSKA (reference sequence). DNA of the CDR3: TGCAGTGCTAGTGACTGGCGGGCTTCCTACGAGCAGTACTTC. Its protein is CSASDWRASYEQYF.

The J gene is TRBJ1-1, the V gene TRBV6-1, with 10 bases aligning to TRBD1. This CDR3 is built from 14 residues. V dropped 10 bases and J dropped 5; count of bases not matched to a gene: 10. CDR1 and CDR2 from the germline V gene are MNHNS and SASEGT. The CDR3 bases are TGTGCCACCCAAGGGACAGGGGAATGGACTGAAGCTTTCTTT. This encodes CATQGTGEWTEAFF.

The table lists this clonotype with many counts. V and J are TRBV4-1 and TRBJ1-5; a weak D match, TRBD1 (5 bases). V was cut by 1 base and J by 2 bases, with 12 bases left in between. Germline lookup yields CDR1 MGHRA and CDR2 YSYEKL. The length of the CDR3 is 16 residues. The CDR3, as DNA: TGCGCCAGCAGCCAAGCCTCCAGGGTGGGCAATCAGCCCCAGCATTTT. Its protein product is CASSQASRVGNQPQHF.

This clonotype has at least ten counts. The V gene is TRBV3-1, the J gene TRBJ2-6; D possibly corresponds to TRBD1 (6 bases). The CDR3 is 15 amino acids. V shed 7 bases and J shed 4 bases, with 14 bases lying between them. The V gene's germline CDR1 is LGHDT and CDR2 YNNKEL (reference sequence). The CDR3 bases are TGTGCCAGCAATTCCTGGACAGCCGGGGCCAACGTCCTGACTTTC. As protein: CASNSWTAGANVLTF.

The sample holds many counts of this clonotype. The J gene is TRBJ1-5, the V gene TRBV18; 9 bases fit TRBD1. V dropped 6 bases and J dropped 6; count of bases not matched to a gene: 6. Looked up from germline, CDR1 is KGHSH and CDR2 is LQKENI. This CDR3 has 14 residues. CDR3 amino acids: CASSTGGASQPQHF. Written as DNA, the CDR3 is TGTGCCAGCTCGACAGGGGGGGCCTCTCAGCCCCAGCATTTT.

This rearrangement joins TRBV6-1 to TRBJ1-1, with D unclear. The CDR3 contains 15 residues. The germline V gene encodes CDR1 MNHNS and CDR2 SASEGT. V dropped 1 base and J dropped 3 bases, with 12 bases sitting between them. CDR3 protein: CASSEVGRRDTEAFF. As DNA, the CDR3 is TGTGCCAGCAGTGAAGTAGGTCGGAGGGACACTGAAGCTTTCTTT.

This rearrangement joins TRBV6-5 to TRBJ1-2, with D unclear. The CDR3 is made up of 13 amino acids. Germline assignment: CDR1 MNHEY and CDR2 SVGAGI. Trimming removed 0 bases from V and 4 bases from J, with 6 bases in between. CDR3 region: CASSYSRSYGYTF. DNA for the CDR3: TGTGCCAGCAGTTACTCTCGCAGCTATGGCTACACCTTC.

This clonotype showed up many times. The V gene is TRBV30, the J gene TRBJ2-5; D may correspond to TRBD1 or TRBD2 (5 bases each). Germline CDR1 is GTSNPN and CDR2 is SVGIG (reference sequence). CDR3 length equals 13 residues. Trimming took off 5 bases at V and 5 bases at J, with 15 bases between the two ends. The CDR3 DNA is TGTGCCTGGCTCGGGACGGGTGGGGAGACCCAGTACTTC. The encoded protein is CAWLGTGGETQYF. The full variable domain, its missing parts supplied by reference TRBV30 and TRBJ2-5, is SQTIHQWPATLVQPVGSPLSLECTVEGTSNPNLYWYRQAAGRGLQLLFYSVGIGQISSEVPQNLSASRPQDRQFILSSKKLLLSDSGFYLCAWLGTGGETQYFGPGTRLLVL.

This clonotype came up many times. The CDR3 region is CASTTLTNQPQHF. CDR3 nucleotide sequence: TGTGCCAGCACAACCTTGACCAATCAGCCCCAGCATTTT. The rearrangement links TRBV6-5 to TRBJ1-5; no clear D gene. Germline assignment: CDR1 MNHEY and CDR2 SVGAGI. The V end was cut by 7 bases, the J end by 3 bases, with 10 bases between. The CDR3 runs 13 residues.

This clonotype was seen ten or more times. The chain employs TRBV15 and TRBJ1-1, with D unresolved. The CDR3 extends over 13 amino acids. CDR1 and CDR2 from the germline V gene are LNHNV and YYDKDF (reference sequence). V was clipped by 0 bases and J by 7 bases, with 9 bases between them. The CDR3: CATSRDLADEAFF. CDR3 sequence (DNA): TGTGCCACCAGCAGAGATCTAGCGGATGAAGCTTTCTTT.

This clonotype was seen repeatedly, ten times or more. The V gene is TRBV12-3 or TRBV12-4, the J gene TRBJ1-2; TRBD1 agrees at 9 bases. The CDR3 contains 14 residues. V gave up 6 bases and J gave up 8 bases; unmatched junction bases: 10. The CDR3 loop reads CASSPATGGGGYTF. The CDR3 DNA reads as TGTGCCAGCAGCCCAGCGACAGGGGGGGGCGGCTACACCTTC.

The rearrangement uses TRBV25-1 and TRBJ2-7; 9 positions match TRBD1. The germline CDR1 and CDR2 sequences are MGHDK and SYGVNS. This CDR3 has 14 amino acids. The J segment lost 2 bases and the V segment lost 7 bases, leaving 6 bases of the junction unmatched. This CDR3 reads CASTTTGGTYEQYF. The CDR3 coding sequence is TGTGCCAGCACCACGACAGGGGGGACCTACGAGCAGTACTTC.

This clonotype was seen many times. The rearrangement links TRBV11-2 to TRBJ1-2, with D possibly matching TRBD1 (5 bases). Germline V gene lookup returns CDR1 SGHAT and CDR2 FQNNGV. The CDR3 contains 14 residues. Trimming stripped 1 base from V and 14 bases from J, with 20 bases between. The CDR3 DNA follows: TGTGCCAGCAGCTTAGGTTATCGAGGGGCGCCTAGTACCTTC. It specifies CASSLGYRGAPSTF.

The chain combines TRBV4-1 with TRBJ1-3; maybe TRBD1 (5 bases). In germline, CDR1 is MGHRA, CDR2 YSYEKL. There are 16 residues in the CDR3. Trimming took off 4 bases at V and 0 bases at J, with 13 bases between the two ends. This CDR3 reads CASSPRGRISGNTIYF. CDR3 DNA sequence: TGCGCCAGCAGCCCCCGGGGCCGAATCTCTGGAAACACCATATATTTT.

This clonotype was recorded many times. A clone one base away is much larger, so this may be a read error. The chain joins TRBV2 to TRBJ1-5; a possible D gene is TRBD1 (5 bases). The CDR3 consists of 14 residues. V lost 8 bases and J 0 bases, leaving 11 bases between the germline ends. Germline assignment: CDR1 SNHLY and CDR2 FYNNEI. CDR3 coding DNA: TGTGCCAGCCTGGAGGGGTATAGCAATCAGCCCCAGCATTTT. This codes for CASLEGYSNQPQHF.

This clonotype occurred a few times. The rearrangement uses TRBV2 and TRBJ2-6; D unresolved. The CDR3 spans 15 residues. The germline V gene has CDR1 SNHLY and CDR2 FYNNEI. Between the trimmed V and J ends, which lost 0 bases and 0 bases, there was a span of 3 bases. The CDR3 loop is CASSEAHSGANVLTF. The CDR3 DNA reads TGTGCCAGCAGTGAAGCCCACTCTGGGGCCAACGTCCTGACTTTC. The full variable domain, rest sourced from reference TRBV2 and TRBJ2-6, is EPEVTQTPSHQVTQMGQEVILRCVPISNHLYFYWYRQILGQKVEFLVSFYNNEISEKSEIFDDQFSVERPDGSNFTLKIRSTKLEDSAMYFCASSEAHSGANVLTFGAGSRLTVL.

This clonotype has a count of ten or more. V is TRBV12-3 or TRBV12-4 and J is TRBJ2-5, with TRBD1 as a possible D gene (6 bases). This CDR3 comprises 13 residues. Trimming cost V 6 bases and J 5 bases, with 13 bases left between them. For the CDR3, the DNA is TGTGCCAGCAGCTTAAGTCAGGGGGAGACCCAGTACTTC. This sequence encodes CASSLSQGETQYF.